The source of this TCR beta chain is a study of T cell changes during pregnancy in multiple sclerosis. The CDR3 has 10 residues. V lost 7 bases and J 3 bases, leaving 6 bases between the germline ends. Germline V gene lookup returns CDR1 SQVTM and CDR2 ANQGSEA. Using immunoSEQ multiplex PCR, the repertoire was profiled, and TCRdb retains in-frame clones only, with some absent. The sample records under 60,000 clones, 92% being singletons. The starting material was CD4+ T cells from peripheral blood mononuclear cells, obtained after pregnancy. V usage is TRBV29-1 and J usage is TRBJ1-1; tentative D call: TRBD1 (5 bases). The receptor was derived from a female donor with multiple sclerosis, enrolled in a pregnancy study. CDR3 sequence: CSGGDTEAFF. The CDR3 DNA sequence: TGCAGCGGGGGGGACACTGAAGCTTTCTTT.